This TCR beta chain was documented in a study of blood T cells in healthy people across ages. A word on this clonotype: Its antigen remains unknown. The junction departs from the called germline gene at one end, perhaps through a read error.

A second PCR of about 7 to 11 cycles used a sample-barcoded 5' primer and a J-beta primer mix. Each cDNA molecule was tagged by a template-switch adaptor with 12 random nucleotides. TCRdb analysed the 5' RACE reads with MiXCR anew, one entry per CDR3 protein. The sample lists approximately 1.5 million distinct CDR3 sequences; under 55% were seen once. The CDR3 length is 16 residues. Germline CDR1 SGDLS, CDR2 YYNGEE. Whole-study results and caveats: It was not possible, with unsorted PBMCs, to conclusively compare naive and antigen-experienced cells.

PBMCs numbering at least 6.5 million were isolated per sample. This receptor was obtained from a woman aged 18 to 35 in good health. Input material: blood. The V call is TRBV9, the J call TRBJ2-5; 10 nucleotides agree with TRBD2. The DNA for the CDR3 is TGTGCCAGCGGCGTAGGCGTAGCGGGAGGCCAGAATGAGCAGTACTTC. This sequence encodes CASGVGVAGGQNEQYF.